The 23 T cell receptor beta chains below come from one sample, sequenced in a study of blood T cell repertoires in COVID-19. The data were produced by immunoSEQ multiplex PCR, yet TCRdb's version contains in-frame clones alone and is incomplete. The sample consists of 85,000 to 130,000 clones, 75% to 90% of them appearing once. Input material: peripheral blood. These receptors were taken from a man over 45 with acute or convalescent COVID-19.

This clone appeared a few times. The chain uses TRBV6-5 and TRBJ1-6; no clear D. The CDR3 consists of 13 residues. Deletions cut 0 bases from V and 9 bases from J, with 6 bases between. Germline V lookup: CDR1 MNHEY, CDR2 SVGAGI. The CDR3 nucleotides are TGTGCCAGCAGTTACTCGATAGCTTCACCCCTCCACTTT. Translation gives CASSYSIASPLHF.

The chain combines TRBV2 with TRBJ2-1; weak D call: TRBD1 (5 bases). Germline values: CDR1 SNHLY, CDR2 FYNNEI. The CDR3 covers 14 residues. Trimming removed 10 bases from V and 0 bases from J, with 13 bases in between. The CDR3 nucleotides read TGTGCCACGACAGCTTTTCGCTCCTACAATGAGCAGTTCTTC. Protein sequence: CATTAFRSYNEQFF.

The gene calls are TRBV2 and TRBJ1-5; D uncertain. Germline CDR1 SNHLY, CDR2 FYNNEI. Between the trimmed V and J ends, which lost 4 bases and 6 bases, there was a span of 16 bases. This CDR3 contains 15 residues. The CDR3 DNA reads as TGTGCCAGCAGTGGGTTCGTGGCTGGAGGTCAGCCCCAGCATTTT. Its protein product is CASSGFVAGGQPQHF.

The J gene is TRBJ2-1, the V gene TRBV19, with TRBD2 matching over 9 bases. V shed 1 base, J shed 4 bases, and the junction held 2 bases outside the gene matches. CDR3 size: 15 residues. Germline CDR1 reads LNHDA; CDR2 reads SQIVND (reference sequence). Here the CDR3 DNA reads TGTGCCAGTAGTATAGTACTAGCGGGTTACAATGAGCAGTTCTTC. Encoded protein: CASSIVLAGYNEQFF.

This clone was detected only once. The CDR3 region has the DNA TGTGCCAGCAGCCCACGGGACAGGGTTTACAATGAGCAGTTCTTC. Its protein product is CASSPRDRVYNEQFF. V gene TRBV7-9 combines with J gene TRBJ2-1; 9 positions match TRBD1. Losses at the gene ends were 5 bases for V and 4 bases for J; bases not matched to a gene: 6. The CDR3 has 15 residues. Looked up from germline, CDR1 is SEHNR and CDR2 is FQNEAQ (reference sequence).

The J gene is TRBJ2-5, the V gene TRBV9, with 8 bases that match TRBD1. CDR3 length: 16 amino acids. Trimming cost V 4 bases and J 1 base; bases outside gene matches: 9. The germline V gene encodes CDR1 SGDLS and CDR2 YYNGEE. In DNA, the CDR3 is TGTGCCAGCAGCACCCGGACAGGGAGAGGCCAAGAGACCCAGTACTTC. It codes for CASSTRTGRGQETQYF. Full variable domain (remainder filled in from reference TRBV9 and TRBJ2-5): DSGVTQTPKHLITATGQRVTLRCSPRSGDLSVYWYQQSLDQGLQFLIQYYNGEERAKGNILERFSAQQFPDLHSELNLSSLELGDSALYFCASSTRTGRGQETQYFGPGTRLLVL.

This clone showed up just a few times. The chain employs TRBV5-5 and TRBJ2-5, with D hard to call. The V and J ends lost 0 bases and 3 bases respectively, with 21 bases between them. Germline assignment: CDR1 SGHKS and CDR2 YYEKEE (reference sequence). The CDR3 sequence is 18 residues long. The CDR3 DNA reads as TGTGCCAGCAGCTTGGGGCAGGATACCCAAACTTGGGAAGAGACCCAGTACTTC. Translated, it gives CASSLGQDTQTWEETQYF.

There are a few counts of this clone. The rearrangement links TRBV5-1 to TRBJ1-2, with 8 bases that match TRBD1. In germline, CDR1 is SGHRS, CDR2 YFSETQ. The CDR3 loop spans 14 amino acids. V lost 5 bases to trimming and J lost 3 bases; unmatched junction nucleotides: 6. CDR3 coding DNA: TGCGCCAGCAGACCTGGACAGGGCCACTATGGCTACACCTTC. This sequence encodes CASRPGQGHYGYTF.

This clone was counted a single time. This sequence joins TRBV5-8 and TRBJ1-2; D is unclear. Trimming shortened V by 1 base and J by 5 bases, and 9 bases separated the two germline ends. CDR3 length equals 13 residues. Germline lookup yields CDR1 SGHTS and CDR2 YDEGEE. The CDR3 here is CASSLSSGYGYTF. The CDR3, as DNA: TGTGCCAGCAGCTTGTCTTCCGGTTATGGCTACACCTTC.

The CDR3 region has the DNA TGCGCCAGCCAATCCCAGGGGTCAGACACAGATACGCAGTATTTT. It yields the protein CASQSQGSDTDTQYF. The chain has TRBV5-1 and TRBJ2-3; D is perhaps TRBD1 (6 bases). Germline assignment: CDR1 SGHRS and CDR2 YFSETQ. V gave up 7 bases and J gave up 2 bases, with 17 bases separating them. This CDR3 spans 15 amino acids.

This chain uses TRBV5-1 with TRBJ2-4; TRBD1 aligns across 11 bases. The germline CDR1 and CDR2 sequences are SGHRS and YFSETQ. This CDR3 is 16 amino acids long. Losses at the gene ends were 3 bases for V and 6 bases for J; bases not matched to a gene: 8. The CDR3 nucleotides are TGCGCCAGCAGCTCCACCGGGACAGGGGGAGGAAACATTCAGTACTTC. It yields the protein CASSSTGTGGGNIQYF.

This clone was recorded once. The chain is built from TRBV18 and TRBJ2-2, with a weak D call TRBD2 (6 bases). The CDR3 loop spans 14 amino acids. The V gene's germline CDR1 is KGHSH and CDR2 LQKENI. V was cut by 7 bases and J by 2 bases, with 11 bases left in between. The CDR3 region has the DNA TGTGCCAGCTGGCCGGGGGTCAACACCGGGGAGCTGTTTTTT. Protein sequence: CASWPGVNTGELFF.

This CDR3 is CASSLTGVNTEAFF. In nucleotides, the CDR3 is TGCGCCAGCAGCCTCACAGGGGTTAACACTGAAGCTTTCTTT. The chain combines TRBV4-1 with TRBJ1-1; TRBD1 matches at 7 bases. The CDR3 is 14 residues long. Trimming took 4 bases from V and 2 from J; bases not matched to a gene: 4. Germline V gene sequence: CDR1 MGHRA, CDR2 YSYEKL.

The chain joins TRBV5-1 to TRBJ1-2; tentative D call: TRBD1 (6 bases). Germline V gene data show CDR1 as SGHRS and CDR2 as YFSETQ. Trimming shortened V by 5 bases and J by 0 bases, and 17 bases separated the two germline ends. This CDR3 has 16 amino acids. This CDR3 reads CASRPTTGSSNYGYTF. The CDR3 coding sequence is TGCGCCAGCAGACCTACCACAGGGAGCTCTAACTATGGCTACACCTTC.

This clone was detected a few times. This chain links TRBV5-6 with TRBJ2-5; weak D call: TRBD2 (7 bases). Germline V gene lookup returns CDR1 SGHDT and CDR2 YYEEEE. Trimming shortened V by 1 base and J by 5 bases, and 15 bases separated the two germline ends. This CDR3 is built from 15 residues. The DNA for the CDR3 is TGTGCCAGCAGCTTGCGAACGGGGGGCGAGGAGACCCAGTACTTC. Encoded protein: CASSLRTGGEETQYF.

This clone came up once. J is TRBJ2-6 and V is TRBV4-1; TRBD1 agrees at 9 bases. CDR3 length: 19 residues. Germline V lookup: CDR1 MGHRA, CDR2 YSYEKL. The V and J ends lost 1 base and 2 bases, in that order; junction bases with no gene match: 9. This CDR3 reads CASSQGGNRGRTGANVLTF. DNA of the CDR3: TGCGCCAGCAGCCAAGGAGGGAACAGGGGGCGGACTGGGGCCAACGTCCTGACTTTC.

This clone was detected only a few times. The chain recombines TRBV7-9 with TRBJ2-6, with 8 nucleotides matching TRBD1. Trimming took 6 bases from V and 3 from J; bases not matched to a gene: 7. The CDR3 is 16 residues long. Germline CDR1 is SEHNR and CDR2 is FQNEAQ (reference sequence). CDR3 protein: CASRGQGAGGANVLTF. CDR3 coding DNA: TGTGCCAGCAGAGGACAGGGAGCAGGTGGGGCCAACGTCCTGACTTTC. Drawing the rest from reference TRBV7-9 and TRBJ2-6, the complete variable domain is DTGVSQNPRHKITKRGQNVTFRCDPISEHNRLYWYRQTLGQGPEFLTYFQNEAQLEKSRLLSDRFSAERPKGSFSTLEIQRTEQGDSAMYLCASRGQGAGGANVLTFGAGSRLTVL.

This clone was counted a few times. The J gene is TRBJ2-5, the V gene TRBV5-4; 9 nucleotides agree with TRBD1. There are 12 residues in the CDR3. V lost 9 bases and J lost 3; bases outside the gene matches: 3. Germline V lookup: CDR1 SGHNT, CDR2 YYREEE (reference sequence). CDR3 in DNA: TGTGCCACCACAGGGGGCGAAGAGACCCAGTACTTC. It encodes CATTGGEETQYF. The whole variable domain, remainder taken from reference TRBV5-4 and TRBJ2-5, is ETGVTQSPTHLIKTRGQQVTLRCSSQSGHNTVSWYQQALGQGPQFIFQYYREEENGRGNFPPRFSGLQFPNYSSELNVNALELDDSALYLCATTGGEETQYFGPGTRLLVL.

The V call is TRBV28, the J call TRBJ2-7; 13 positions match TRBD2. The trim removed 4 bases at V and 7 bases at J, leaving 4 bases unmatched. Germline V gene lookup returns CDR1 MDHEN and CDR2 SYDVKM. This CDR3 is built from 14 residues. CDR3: CASSWAGLAGEQYF. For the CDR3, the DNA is TGTGCCAGCAGTTGGGCGGGACTAGCGGGGGAGCAGTACTTC.

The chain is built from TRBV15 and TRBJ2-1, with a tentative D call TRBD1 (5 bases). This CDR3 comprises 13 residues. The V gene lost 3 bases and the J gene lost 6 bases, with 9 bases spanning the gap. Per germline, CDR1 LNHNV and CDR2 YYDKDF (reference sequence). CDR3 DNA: TGTGCCACCAGCAGGCAGGGAAGCAATGAGCAGTTCTTC. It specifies CATSRQGSNEQFF. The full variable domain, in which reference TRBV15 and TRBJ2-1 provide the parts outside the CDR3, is DAMVIQNPRYQVTQFGKPVTLSCSQTLNHNVMYWYQQKSSQAPKLLFHYYDKDFNNEADTPDNFQSRRPNTSFCFLDIRSPGLGDTAMYLCATSRQGSNEQFFGPGTRLTVL.

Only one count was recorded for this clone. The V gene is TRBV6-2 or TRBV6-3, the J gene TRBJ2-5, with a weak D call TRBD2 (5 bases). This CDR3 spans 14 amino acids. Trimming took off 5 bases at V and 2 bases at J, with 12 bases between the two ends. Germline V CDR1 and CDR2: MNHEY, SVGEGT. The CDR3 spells CASSRTVRQETQYF. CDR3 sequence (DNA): TGTGCCAGCAGTCGGACTGTTAGGCAAGAGACCCAGTACTTC.

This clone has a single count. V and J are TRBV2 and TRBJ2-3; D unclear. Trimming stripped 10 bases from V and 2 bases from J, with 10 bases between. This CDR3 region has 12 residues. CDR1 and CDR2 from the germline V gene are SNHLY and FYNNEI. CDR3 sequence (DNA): TGTGCCATGCGCGCAAACACAGATACGCAGTATTTT. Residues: CAMRANTDTQYF.

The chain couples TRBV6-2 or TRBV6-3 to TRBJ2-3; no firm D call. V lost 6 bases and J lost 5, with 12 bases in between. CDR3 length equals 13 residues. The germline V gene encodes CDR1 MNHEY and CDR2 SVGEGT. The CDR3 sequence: CASSPGNGDTQYF. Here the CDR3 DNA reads TGTGCCAGCAGCCCCGGTAATGGAGATACGCAGTATTTT.